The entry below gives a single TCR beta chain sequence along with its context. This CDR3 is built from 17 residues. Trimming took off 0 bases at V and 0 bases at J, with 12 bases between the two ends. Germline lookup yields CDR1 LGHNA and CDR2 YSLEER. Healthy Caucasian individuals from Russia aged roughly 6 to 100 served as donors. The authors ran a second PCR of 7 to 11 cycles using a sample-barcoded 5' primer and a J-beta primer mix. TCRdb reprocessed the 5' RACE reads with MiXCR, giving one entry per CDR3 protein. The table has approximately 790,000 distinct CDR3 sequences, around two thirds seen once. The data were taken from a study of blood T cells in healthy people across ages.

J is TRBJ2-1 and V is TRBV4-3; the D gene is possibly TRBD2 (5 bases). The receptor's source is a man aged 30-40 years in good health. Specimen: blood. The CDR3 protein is CASSQEVAQFSYNEQFF. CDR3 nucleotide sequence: TGCGCCAGCAGCCAAGAAGTAGCGCAATTCTCCTACAATGAGCAGTTCTTC.